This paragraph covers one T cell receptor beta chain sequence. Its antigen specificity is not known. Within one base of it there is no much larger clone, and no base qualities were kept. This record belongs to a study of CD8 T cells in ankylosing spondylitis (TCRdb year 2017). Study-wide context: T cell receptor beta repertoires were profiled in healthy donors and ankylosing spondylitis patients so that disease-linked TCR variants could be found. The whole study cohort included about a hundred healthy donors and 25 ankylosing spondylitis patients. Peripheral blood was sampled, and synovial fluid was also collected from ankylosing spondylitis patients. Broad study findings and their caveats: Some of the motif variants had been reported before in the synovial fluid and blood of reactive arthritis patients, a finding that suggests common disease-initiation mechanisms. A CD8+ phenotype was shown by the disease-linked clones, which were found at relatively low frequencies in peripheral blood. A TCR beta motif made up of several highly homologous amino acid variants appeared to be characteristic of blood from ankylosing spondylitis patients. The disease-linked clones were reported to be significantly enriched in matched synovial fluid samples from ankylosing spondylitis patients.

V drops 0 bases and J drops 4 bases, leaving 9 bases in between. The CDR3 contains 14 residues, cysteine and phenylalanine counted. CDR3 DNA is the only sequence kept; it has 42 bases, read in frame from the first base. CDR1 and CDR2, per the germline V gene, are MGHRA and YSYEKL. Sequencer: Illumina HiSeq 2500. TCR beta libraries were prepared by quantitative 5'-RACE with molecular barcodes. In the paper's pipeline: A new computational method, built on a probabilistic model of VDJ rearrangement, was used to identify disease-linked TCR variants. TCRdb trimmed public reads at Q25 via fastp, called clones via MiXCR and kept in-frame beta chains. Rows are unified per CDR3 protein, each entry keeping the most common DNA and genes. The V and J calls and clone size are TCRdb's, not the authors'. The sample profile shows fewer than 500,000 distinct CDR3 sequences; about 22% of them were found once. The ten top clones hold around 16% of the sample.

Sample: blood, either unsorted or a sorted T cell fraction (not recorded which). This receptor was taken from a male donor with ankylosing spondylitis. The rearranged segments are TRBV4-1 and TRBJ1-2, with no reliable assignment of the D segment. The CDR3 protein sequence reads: CASSQDRQTYGYTF. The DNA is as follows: TGCGCCAGCAGCCAAGATCGGCAAACCTATGGCTACACCTTC.